These T cell receptor beta chains were read from a single sample in a study of blood T cell repertoires in COVID-19. TCRdb keeps only in-frame clones here, not all; method: immunoSEQ multiplex PCR. The data hold over 400,000 clones, with around 85% observed a single time. The material sequenced was PBMCs or T cells enriched from blood (not recorded which). All receptors come from a woman aged 60-75 years who had recovered from COVID-19. Each CDR3 is given with its conserved first and last residue. D genes are given only for firm matches. Not every row has a clone size; where given, it reads once, few, many or a size class.

d_call,cdr3_length,clone_size,j_call,v_call,cdr3_nt,cdr3_aa
TRBD2,14,few,TRBJ2-7,TRBV5-4,TGTGCCAGCAGACTAGCGGGGGGCCCCTACGAGCAGTACTTC,CASRLAGGPYEQYF
TRBD1,15,.,TRBJ1-1,TRBV10-1,TGCGCCAGCAGTCACCTTCGGACAGGGGACACTGAAGCTTTCTTT,CASSHLRTGDTEAFF
TRBD1,15,.,TRBJ2-2,TRBV7-9,TGTGCCAGCAGTTCGGACAGGGAAAACACCGGGGAGCTGTTTTTT,CASSSDRENTGELFF
.,15,.,TRBJ1-2,TRBV5-4,TGTGCCAGCAGCTTGGCCGGCAGGACTTACTATGGCTACACCTTC,CASSLAGRTYYGYTF
.,15,.,TRBJ2-1,TRBV5-6,TGTGCCAGCAGCCCAATCCTCTTTGAGTACAATGAGCAGTTCTTC,CASSPILFEYNEQFF
.,11,.,TRBJ1-2,TRBV7-9,TGTGCCAGCAGCTCCCTAGGTGGCTACACCTTC,CASSSLGGYTF
TRBD1,12,once,TRBJ1-2,TRBV2,TGTGCCAGCAGAACAGGGGGCCATGGCTACACCTTC,CASRTGGHGYTF
TRBD1,15,.,TRBJ1-6,TRBV6-5,TGTGCCAGCAGCCTGTCAGGGACAGGGGATTCACCCCTCCACTTT,CASSLSGTGDSPLHF
TRBD1,15,.,TRBJ2-4,TRBV7-2,TGTGCCAGCAGCTTAGCGGGACAGCTCAAAAACATTCAGTACTTC,CASSLAGQLKNIQYF
TRBD2,13,few,TRBJ2-7,TRBV29-1,TGCAGGGGTCCTGTTGGCGGGGGGTACGAGCAGTACTTC,CRGPVGGGYEQYF
TRBD2,16,.,TRBJ2-2,TRBV15,TGTGCCACCAGAACCGCCGGGGGGGAAAACACCGGGGAGCTGTTTTTT,CATRTAGGENTGELFF
.,14,.,TRBJ1-2,TRBV21-1,TGTGCCAGCAGCAGGGGCAGGCAAATCTATGGCTACACCTTC,CASSRGRQIYGYTF
TRBD2,14,.,TRBJ2-1,TRBV19,TGTGCCAGTAGGCTAGCGGGCTCCTACAATGAGCAGTTCTTC,CASRLAGSYNEQFF
.,17,.,TRBJ1-4,TRBV4-1,TGCGCCAGCAGCCATGGGGGGGCGTTATCAACTAATGAAAAACTGTTTTTT,CASSHGGALSTNEKLFF
.,15,.,TRBJ1-2,TRBV4-1,TGCGCCAGCAGCCTCGGACAGCGGACCAACTATGGCTACACCTTC,CASSLGQRTNYGYTF
.,13,.,TRBJ1-2,TRBV15,TGTGCCACCTCTCCGGACAGTCACTATGGCTACACCTTC,CATSPDSHYGYTF
TRBD1,15,.,TRBJ2-4,TRBV11-3,TGTGCCAGCAGCCCCAAGTGGGGACAGGGGAACATTCAGTACTTC,CASSPKWGQGNIQYF
TRBD1,16,.,TRBJ1-5,TRBV24-1,TGTGCCACCAGTGATCCACAGGGGGCGTTCAATCAGCCCCAGCATTTT,CATSDPQGAFNQPQHF
.,15,once,TRBJ2-3,TRBV5-1,TGCGCCAGCAGCTCCCCCCAGGGGAGCACAGATACGCAGTATTTT,CASSSPQGSTDTQYF
.,13,.,TRBJ2-5,TRBV5-4,TGTGCCAGCAGCTGGACAGCCCAAGAGACCCAGTACTTC,CASSWTAQETQYF
TRBD1,14,.,TRBJ1-4,TRBV2,TGTGCCAGCAGCGCGGGACAGGGAAATGAAAAACTGTTTTTT,CASSAGQGNEKLFF
.,17,.,TRBJ1-1,TRBV19,TGTGCCAGTAGTATTGATTACGAGTGGGACATGAACACTGAAGCTTTCTTT,CASSIDYEWDMNTEAFF
.,16,.,TRBJ1-1,TRBV10-3,TGTGCCATCAGTGACTTCGGAGGGTTCGAGAACACTGAAGCTTTCTTT,CAISDFGGFENTEAFF
.,15,.,TRBJ2-1,TRBV9,TGTGCCAGCAGCGTAGATCAGCTAGCCTACAATGAGCAGTTCTTC,CASSVDQLAYNEQFF
.,15,.,TRBJ1-3,TRBV19,TGTGCCAGTGTTAATACAGGGATCTCTGGAAACACCATATATTTT,CASVNTGISGNTIYF
TRBD2,19,few,TRBJ2-1,TRBV5-1,TGCGCCAGCAGCTTGGCTACTAGCGGGGGCCAGAGCTCCTACAATGAGCAGTTCTTC,CASSLATSGGQSSYNEQFF
.,21,few,TRBJ1-6,TRBV19,TGTGCCAGTAGTACCCGAGTACAGGGCGCGATTGCCCACCGCTATAATTCACCCCTCCACTTT,CASSTRVQGAIAHRYNSPLHF
.,12,.,TRBJ1-1,TRBV15,TGTGCCACCAGCCAGACGGGCACTGAAGCTTTCTTT,CATSQTGTEAFF
TRBD1,14,.,TRBJ1-5,TRBV5-5,TGTGCCAGCAGCTTTACAGGGGACAATCAGCCCCAGCATTTT,CASSFTGDNQPQHF
TRBD1,14,once,TRBJ1-1,TRBV3-1/TRBV3-2,TGTGCCAGCAGCCGGACAGGCTCGAACACTGAAGCTTTCTTT,CASSRTGSNTEAFF
.,12,.,TRBJ2-5,TRBV28,TGTGCCAGCACAGGGTCGGTAGAGACCCAGTACTTC,CASTGSVETQYF
TRBD1,16,once,TRBJ1-1,TRBV5-6,TGTGCCAGCAGCCCCGGGACAGCCATTGAGAACCCTGAAGCTTTCTTT,CASSPGTAIENPEAFF
.,16,once,TRBJ2-7,TRBV5-1,TGCGCCAGCAGCTTGACTCAGGGGAGCGACGGAGGCGAGCAGTACTTC,CASSLTQGSDGGEQYF
.,12,.,TRBJ2-5,TRBV12-3/TRBV12-4,TGTGCCAGCAGCCCCGGGGGAGCCACCCAGTACTTC,CASSPGGATQYF
.,13,.,TRBJ1-2,TRBV7-9,TGTGCCAGCAGCTTTCAGGGGACCTATGGCTACACCTTC,CASSFQGTYGYTF
TRBD2,14,.,TRBJ2-1,TRBV19,TGTGCCAGTAGTCTAGCGGGGGGGACCAATGAGCAGTTCTTC,CASSLAGGTNEQFF
TRBD1,14,few,TRBJ1-4,TRBV29-1,TGCAGCGTCGGTGAGGGACAGGGGTTTGAAAAACTGTTTTTT,CSVGEGQGFEKLFF
.,13,.,TRBJ2-3,TRBV6-5,TGTGCCAGCAGTTACCCTGGCACAGATACGCAGTATTTT,CASSYPGTDTQYF
.,15,.,TRBJ2-3,TRBV7-2,TGTGCCAGCAGCTTAGTCGGGACTAGCACAGATACGCAGTATTTT,CASSLVGTSTDTQYF
.,15,few,TRBJ1-3,TRBV5-1,TGCGCCAGCAGCTTGGTGGGGGGTTACGGAAACACCATATATTTT,CASSLVGGYGNTIYF
.,15,.,TRBJ1-5,TRBV6-5,TGTGCCAGCAGACTCAAGAGCGTTAGCAATCAGCCCCAGCATTTT,CASRLKSVSNQPQHF
TRBD2,15,.,TRBJ2-5,TRBV5-1,TGCGCCAGCAGCTATGCAAGCGGGGGAGGAGAGACCCAGTACTTC,CASSYASGGGETQYF
.,15,.,TRBJ1-5,TRBV18,TGTGCCAGCTCGCAGACAGTTGGCAGCAATCAGCCCCAGCATTTT,CASSQTVGSNQPQHF
.,14,.,TRBJ2-5,TRBV9,TGTGCCAGCAGCGTCCGAGGGGGGGAAGAGACCCAGTACTTC,CASSVRGGEETQYF
.,16,.,TRBJ2-2,TRBV5-1,TGCGCCAGCAGCCGAAGCTACGGGACGAACACCGGGGAGCTGTTTTTT,CASSRSYGTNTGELFF